Included here is one T cell receptor (beta chain) sequence, with context. The table came from immunoSEQ multiplex PCR; TCRdb's copy has only in-frame clones and leaves some out. The sample includes some 200,000 clones, about three quarters of them seen just once. This record belongs to a study of blood T cell repertoires in COVID-19. The sequence derives from a woman between 65 and 79 years old with acute or convalescent COVID-19. The specimen was peripheral blood.

DNA for the CDR3: TGTGCCAGCAGCCGACGACAGGGAGGGAACACTGAAGCTTTCTTT. Translation gives CASSRRQGGNTEAFF. The chain employs TRBV5-4 and TRBJ1-1; 7 nucleotides agree with TRBD1. CDR1 SGHNT and CDR2 YYREEE come from the germline V gene (reference sequence). The CDR3 extends over 15 amino acids. Trimming removed 4 bases from V and 1 base from J; junction bases left unmatched: 7.